This T cell receptor (beta chain) was sequenced in a study of technical replicates of blood from a few donors. V lost 5 bases to trimming and J lost 3 bases, with 11 bases between them. This CDR3 has 13 residues. From germline, CDR1 is MNHEY and CDR2 SMNVEV (reference sequence). This table comes from immunoSEQ multiplex PCR, and its TCRdb copy is limited to in-frame clones, with some not included. The data contain about 81,000 clones, just over 95% of them seen just once; the ten biggest clones take up 0.2%. The sequence was obtained from a human donor in good health. Source material: T cells isolated from PBMCs. V is TRBV27 and J is TRBJ2-7; no reliable D call. CDR3: CASSHGQYYEQYF. The CDR3 DNA reads TGTGCCAGCAGTCATGGCCAATACTACGAGCAGTACTTC.